The T cell receptor (beta chain) described here comes from a study of cytomegalovirus exposure and HLA in healthy donors. Study details: In a previous analysis, 110 million or so unique TCR beta sequences were found from 150 million to 200 million T cells.

Study outcomes and limitations: Cytomegalovirus-associated TCR beta chains were listed, numbering 150 to 200. Analyzed later, association rates of TCRs varied across HLA loci, with DRB1 most and HLA-C fewest.

Concerning this clone itself: Its antigen remains unidentified.

The CDR3 is 19 residues long. Trimming took off 1 base at V and 6 bases at J, with 25 bases between the two ends. The germline CDR1 and CDR2 sequences are SEHNR and FQNEAQ (reference sequence). The study ran its PCR with 60 Vbeta and 13 Jbeta primers. Assay: immunoSEQ multiplex PCR; the TCRdb copy retains only in-frame clones and omits some. Of over 80,000 clones in the sample, over 60% were seen once. The clonotype originates from a man aged 35 to 55 in good health and CMV-seronegative. Sequenced: PBMCs. The rearrangement joins TRBV7-9 to TRBJ2-1, with a weak D call TRBD1 (5 bases). CDR3 in DNA: TGTGCCAGCAGCTTAGAACTCTCGTGGGGAAAGGGGTTGGGCAATGAGCAGTTCTTC. Translating gives CASSLELSWGKGLGNEQFF. The whole variable domain, filled in from reference TRBV7-9 and TRBJ2-1, reads DTGVSQNPRHKITKRGQNVTFRCDPISEHNRLYWYRQTLGQGPEFLTYFQNEAQLEKSRLLSDRFSAERPKGSFSTLEIQRTEQGDSAMYLCASSLELSWGKGLGNEQFFGPGTRLTVL.